The source of this T cell receptor beta chain is a study of Graves' ophthalmopathy and Graves' hyperthyroidism. CDR3 length: 14 residues. Germline CDR1 is SGDLS and CDR2 is YYNGEE. Deletions cut 5 bases from V and 3 bases from J, with 15 bases between. TCR beta CDR3 regions were amplified from RNA transcripts. An opening RT-PCR round employed HTBI primers and preceded a second-round multiplex PCR. TCRdb ran MiXCR on the multiplex PCR reads and lists one entry per CDR3 protein. The data contain around 1,000,000 distinct CDR3 sequences, less than 45% of them seen just once; the ten biggest clones take up around 10%.

This chain connects TRBV9 to TRBJ2-7; perhaps TRBD2 as D (5 bases). This sequence was found in an adult man with Graves' hyperthyroidism. Sequencing was performed on peripheral blood or thyroid tissue (not recorded which). CDR3 DNA: TGTGCCAGCAGTGCGAGCGGAGAACTCTACGAGCAGTACTTC. Encoded protein: CASSASGELYEQYF.